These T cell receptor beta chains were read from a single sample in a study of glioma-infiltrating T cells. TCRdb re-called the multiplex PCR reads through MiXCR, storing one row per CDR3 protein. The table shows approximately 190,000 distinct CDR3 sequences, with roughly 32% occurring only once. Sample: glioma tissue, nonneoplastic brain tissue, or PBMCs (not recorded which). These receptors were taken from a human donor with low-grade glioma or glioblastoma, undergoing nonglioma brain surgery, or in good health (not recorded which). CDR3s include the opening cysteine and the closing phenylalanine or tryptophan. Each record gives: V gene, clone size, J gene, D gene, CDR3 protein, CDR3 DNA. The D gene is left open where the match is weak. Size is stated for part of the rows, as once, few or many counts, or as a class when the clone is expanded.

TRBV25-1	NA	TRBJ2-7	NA	CASRGPYERYF	TGTGCCAGCAGAGGGCCCTACGAGCGGTACTTC
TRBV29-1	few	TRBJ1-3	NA	CSATRGVGNTIYF	TGCAGCGCCACCCGGGGGGTTGGAAACACCATATATTTT
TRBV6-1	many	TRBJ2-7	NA	CASSERGPYEQYF	TGTGCCAGCAGTGAAAGGGGTCCCTACGAGCAGTACTTC
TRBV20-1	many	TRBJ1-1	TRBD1	CSARGQINTEAFF	TGCAGTGCTAGGGGACAGATAAACACTGAAGCTTTCTTT
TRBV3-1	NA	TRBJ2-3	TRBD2	CASSTGLAEHPSTDTQYF	TGTGCCAGCAGCACGGGACTAGCGGAACACCCTAGCACAGATACGCAGTATTTT
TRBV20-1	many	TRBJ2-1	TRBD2	CSAEPGLAGDGEQFF	TGCAGTGCAGAGCCCGGACTAGCGGGAGATGGTGAGCAGTTCTTC
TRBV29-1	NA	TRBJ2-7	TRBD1	CSVDLQGFNEQYF	TGCAGCGTTGATCTACAGGGGTTTAACGAGCAGTACTTC
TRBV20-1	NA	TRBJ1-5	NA	CSARDSGNEPQDF	TGCAGTGCCCGAGACAGTGGCAATGAGCCCCAGGATTTT
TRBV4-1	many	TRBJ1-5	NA	CASSQDRGTDYQPQHF	TGCGCCAGCAGCCAAGATAGGGGGACCGATTATCAGCCCCAGCATTTT
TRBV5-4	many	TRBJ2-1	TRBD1	CASSTRTGGKGEQFF	TGTGCCAGCAGTACTAGGACAGGGGGGAAGGGTGAGCAGTTCTTC
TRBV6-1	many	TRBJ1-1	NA	CASSDSLNTEAFF	TGTGCCAGCAGTGACAGTCTGAACACTGAAGCTTTCTTT
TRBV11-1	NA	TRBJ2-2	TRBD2	CASGRGGGSTGELFF	TGTGCCAGCGGCCGCGGGGGGGGTAGCACCGGGGAGCTGTTTTTT
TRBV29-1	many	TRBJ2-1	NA	CSVEVSYNEQFF	TGCAGCGTTGAGGTGTCCTACAATGAGCAGTTCTTC
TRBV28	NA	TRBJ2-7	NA	CAGSAQEGLGYEQYF	TGTGCCGGCAGTGCGCAGGAGGGGCTAGGCTACGAGCAGTACTTC
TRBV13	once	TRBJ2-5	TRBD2	CASSPGLAEEETQYF	TGTGCCAGCAGCCCAGGACTAGCGGAAGAAGAGACCCAGTACTTC